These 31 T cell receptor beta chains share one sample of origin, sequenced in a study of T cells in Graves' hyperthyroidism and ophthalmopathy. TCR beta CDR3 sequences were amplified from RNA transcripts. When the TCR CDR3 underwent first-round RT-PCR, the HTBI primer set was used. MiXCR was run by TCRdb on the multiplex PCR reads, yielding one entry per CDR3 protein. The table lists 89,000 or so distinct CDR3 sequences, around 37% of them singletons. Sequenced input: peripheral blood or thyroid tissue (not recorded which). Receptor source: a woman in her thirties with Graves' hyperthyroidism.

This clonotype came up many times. The CDR3 here is CATRQGPRSNTEAFF. For the CDR3, the DNA is TGTGCCACAAGACAGGGTCCCAGGTCTAACACTGAAGCTTTCTTT. The gene calls are TRBV25-1 and TRBJ1-1, with TRBD1 identical over 7 bases. This CDR3 has 15 residues. V dropped 10 bases and J dropped 2; count of bases not matched to a gene: 13. Germline V gene sequence: CDR1 MGHDK, CDR2 SYGVNS.

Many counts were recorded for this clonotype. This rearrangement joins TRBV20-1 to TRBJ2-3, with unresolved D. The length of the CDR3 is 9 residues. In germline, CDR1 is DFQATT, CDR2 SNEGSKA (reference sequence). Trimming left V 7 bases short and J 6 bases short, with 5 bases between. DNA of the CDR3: TGCAGTGACGGGGATACGCAGTATTTT. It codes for CSDGDTQYF.

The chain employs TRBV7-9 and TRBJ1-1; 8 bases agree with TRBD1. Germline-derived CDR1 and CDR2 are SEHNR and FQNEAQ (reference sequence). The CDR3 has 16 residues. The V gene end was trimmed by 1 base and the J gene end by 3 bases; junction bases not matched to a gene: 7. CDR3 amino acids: CASSLGTGITDTEAFF. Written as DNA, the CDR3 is TGTGCCAGCAGCTTAGGGACAGGGATAACGGACACTGAAGCTTTCTTT. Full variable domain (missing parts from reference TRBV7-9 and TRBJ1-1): DTGVSQNPRHKITKRGQNVTFRCDPISEHNRLYWYRQTLGQGPEFLTYFQNEAQLEKSRLLSDRFSAERPKGSFSTLEIQRTEQGDSAMYLCASSLGTGITDTEAFFGQGTRLTVV.

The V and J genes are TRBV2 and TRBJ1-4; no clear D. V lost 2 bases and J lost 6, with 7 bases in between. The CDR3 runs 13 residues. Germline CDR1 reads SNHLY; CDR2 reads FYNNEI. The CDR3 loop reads CASSEWVYEKLFF. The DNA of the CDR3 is TGTGCCAGCAGTGAATGGGTGTATGAAAAACTGTTTTTT. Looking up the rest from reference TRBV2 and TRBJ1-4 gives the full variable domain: EPEVTQTPSHQVTQMGQEVILRCVPISNHLYFYWYRQILGQKVEFLVSFYNNEISEKSEIFDDQFSVERPDGSNFTLKIRSTKLEDSAMYFCASSEWVYEKLFFGSGTQLSVL.

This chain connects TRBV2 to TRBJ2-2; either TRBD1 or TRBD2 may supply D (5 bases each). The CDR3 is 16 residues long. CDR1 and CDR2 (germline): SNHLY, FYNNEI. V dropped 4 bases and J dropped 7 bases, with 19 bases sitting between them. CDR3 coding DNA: TGTGCCAGCAGTGTCTCTGCAGAGGGGCGCTTCGGGGAGCTGTTTTTT. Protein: CASSVSAEGRFGELFF.

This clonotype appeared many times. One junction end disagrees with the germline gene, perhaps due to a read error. The CDR3 DNA is TGTGCTAGCAGCCCATGGGGTCTGAGAGAGACCCAGTACTTC. Translation: CASSPWGLRETQYF. The gene calls are TRBV7-7 and TRBJ2-5; D call uncertain. In germline, CDR1 is SSHAT, CDR2 FNYEAQ (reference sequence). The CDR3 sequence is 14 residues long.

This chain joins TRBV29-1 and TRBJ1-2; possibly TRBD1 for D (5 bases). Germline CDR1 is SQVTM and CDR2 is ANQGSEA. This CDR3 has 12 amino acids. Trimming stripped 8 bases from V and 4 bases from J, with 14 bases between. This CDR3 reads CSSATATYGYTF. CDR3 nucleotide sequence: TGCAGCAGTGCGACAGCTACCTATGGCTACACCTTC.

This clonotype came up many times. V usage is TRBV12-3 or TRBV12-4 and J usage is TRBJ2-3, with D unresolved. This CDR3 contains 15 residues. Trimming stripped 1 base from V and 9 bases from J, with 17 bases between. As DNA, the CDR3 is TGTGCCAGCAGTTTAGTTCCCAGAAGCGCGTGGACGCAGTATTTT. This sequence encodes CASSLVPRSAWTQYF.

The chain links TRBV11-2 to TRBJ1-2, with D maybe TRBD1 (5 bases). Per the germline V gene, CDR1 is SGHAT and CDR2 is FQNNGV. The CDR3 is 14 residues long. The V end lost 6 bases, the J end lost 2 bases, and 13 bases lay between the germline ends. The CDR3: CASRGGVYNYGYTF. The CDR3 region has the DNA TGTGCCAGCAGGGGGGGGGTTTACAACTATGGCTACACCTTC.

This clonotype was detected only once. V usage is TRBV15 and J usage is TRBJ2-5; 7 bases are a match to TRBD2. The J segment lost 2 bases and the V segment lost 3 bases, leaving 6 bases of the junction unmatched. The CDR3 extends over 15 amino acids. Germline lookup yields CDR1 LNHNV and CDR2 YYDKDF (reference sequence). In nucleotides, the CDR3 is TGTGCCACCAGCAGTGCTAAAGCGGGGCAAGAGACCCAGTACTTC. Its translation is CATSSAKAGQETQYF.

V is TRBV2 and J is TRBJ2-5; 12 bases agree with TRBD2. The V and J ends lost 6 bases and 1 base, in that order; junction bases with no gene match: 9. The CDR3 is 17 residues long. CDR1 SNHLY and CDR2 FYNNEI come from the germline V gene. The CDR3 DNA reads TGTGCCAGCAGCCCCCGACTAGCGGGAGTTTCCCAAGAGACCCAGTACTTC. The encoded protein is CASSPRLAGVSQETQYF. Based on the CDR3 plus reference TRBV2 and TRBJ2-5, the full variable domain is EPEVTQTPSHQVTQMGQEVILRCVPISNHLYFYWYRQILGQKVEFLVSFYNNEISEKSEIFDDQFSVERPDGSNFTLKIRSTKLEDSAMYFCASSPRLAGVSQETQYFGPGTRLLVL.

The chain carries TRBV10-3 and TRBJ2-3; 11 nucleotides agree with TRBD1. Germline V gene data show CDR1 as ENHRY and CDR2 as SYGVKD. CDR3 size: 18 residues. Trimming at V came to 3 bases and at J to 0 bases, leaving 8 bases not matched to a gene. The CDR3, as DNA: TGTGCCATCAGTGAACTATGGACAGGGGGCGTGAGCACAGATACGCAGTATTTT. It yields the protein CAISELWTGGVSTDTQYF.

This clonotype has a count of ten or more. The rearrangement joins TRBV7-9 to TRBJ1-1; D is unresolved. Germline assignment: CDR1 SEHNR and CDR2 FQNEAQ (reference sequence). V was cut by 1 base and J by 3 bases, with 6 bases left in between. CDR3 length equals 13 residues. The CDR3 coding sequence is TGTGCCAGCAGCTTAGAAGAATACACTGAAGCTTTCTTT. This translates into CASSLEEYTEAFF.

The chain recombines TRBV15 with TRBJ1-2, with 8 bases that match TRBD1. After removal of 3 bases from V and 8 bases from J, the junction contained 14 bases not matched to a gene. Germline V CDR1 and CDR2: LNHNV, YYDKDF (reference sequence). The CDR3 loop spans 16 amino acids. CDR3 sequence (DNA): TGTGCCACCAGCAGCACCGGGGGGGGACAGGTCGGCGGCTACACCTTC. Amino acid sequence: CATSSTGGGQVGGYTF.

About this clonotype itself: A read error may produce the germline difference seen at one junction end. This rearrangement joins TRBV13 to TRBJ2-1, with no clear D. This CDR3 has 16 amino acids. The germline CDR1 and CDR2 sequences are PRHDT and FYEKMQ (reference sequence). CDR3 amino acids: CASSLAGIPGGNEQFF. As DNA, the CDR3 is TGCGCCAGCAGCTTGGCCGGCATACCTGGCGGAAATGAGCAGTTCTTC.

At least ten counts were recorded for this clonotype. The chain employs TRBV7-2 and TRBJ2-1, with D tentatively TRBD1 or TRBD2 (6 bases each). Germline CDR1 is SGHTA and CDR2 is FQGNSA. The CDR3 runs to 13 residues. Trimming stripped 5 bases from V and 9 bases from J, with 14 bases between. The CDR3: CASSQGGLTEQFF. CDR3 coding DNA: TGTGCCAGCAGCCAAGGGGGACTTACTGAGCAGTTCTTC.

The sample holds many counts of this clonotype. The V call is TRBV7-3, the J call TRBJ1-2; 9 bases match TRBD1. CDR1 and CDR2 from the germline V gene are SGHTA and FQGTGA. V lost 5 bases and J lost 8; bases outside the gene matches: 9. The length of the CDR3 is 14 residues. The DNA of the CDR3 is TGTGCCAGCAGCCGTCCAGACAGGGGGGGGGGCTACACCTTC. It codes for CASSRPDRGGGYTF. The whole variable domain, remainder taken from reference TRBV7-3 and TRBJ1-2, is GAGVSQTPSNKVTEKGKYVELRCDPISGHTALYWYRQSLGQGPEFLIYFQGTGAADDSGLPNDRFFAVRPEGSVSTLKIQRTERGDSAVYLCASSRPDRGGGYTFGSGTRLTVV.

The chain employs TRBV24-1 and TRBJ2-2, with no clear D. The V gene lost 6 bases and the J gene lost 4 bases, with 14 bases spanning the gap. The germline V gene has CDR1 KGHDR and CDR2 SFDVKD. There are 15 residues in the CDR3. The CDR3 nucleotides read TGTGCCACCAGTAATCCTGTTACGATCACCGGGGAGCTGTTTTTT. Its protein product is CATSNPVTITGELFF.

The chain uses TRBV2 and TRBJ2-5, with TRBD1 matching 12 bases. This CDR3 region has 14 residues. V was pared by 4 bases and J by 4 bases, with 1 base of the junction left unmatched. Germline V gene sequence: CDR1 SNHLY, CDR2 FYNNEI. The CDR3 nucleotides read TGTGCCAGCAGTGGGGACAGGGGGCGAGAGACCCAGTACTTC. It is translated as CASSGDRGRETQYF.

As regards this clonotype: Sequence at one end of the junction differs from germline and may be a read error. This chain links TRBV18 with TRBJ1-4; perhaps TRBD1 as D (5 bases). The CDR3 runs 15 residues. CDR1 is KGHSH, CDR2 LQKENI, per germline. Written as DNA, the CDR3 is TGTGTCAGCTCACCCAGGGTGACAACTAATGAAAAACTGTTTTTT. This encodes CVSSPRVTTNEKLFF.

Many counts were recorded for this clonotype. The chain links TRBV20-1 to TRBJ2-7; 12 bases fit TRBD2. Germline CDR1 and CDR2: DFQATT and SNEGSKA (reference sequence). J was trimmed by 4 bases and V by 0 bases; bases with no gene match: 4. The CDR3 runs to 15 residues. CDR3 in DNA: TGCAGTGCTAGAGAGACTAGCGGGAGTTTGTACGAGCAGTACTTC. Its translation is CSARETSGSLYEQYF.

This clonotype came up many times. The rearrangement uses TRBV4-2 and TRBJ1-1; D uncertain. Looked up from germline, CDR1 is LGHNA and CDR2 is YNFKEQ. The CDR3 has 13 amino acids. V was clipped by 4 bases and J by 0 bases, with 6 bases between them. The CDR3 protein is CASSPVLNTEAFF. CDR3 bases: TGTGCCAGCAGCCCCGTATTGAACACTGAAGCTTTCTTT.

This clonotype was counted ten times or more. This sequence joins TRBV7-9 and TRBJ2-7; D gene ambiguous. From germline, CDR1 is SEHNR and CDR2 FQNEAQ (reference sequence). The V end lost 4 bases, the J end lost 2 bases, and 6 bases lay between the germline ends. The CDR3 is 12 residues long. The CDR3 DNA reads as TGTGCCAGCAGCTCTCGCGCCTACGAGCAGTACTTC. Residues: CASSSRAYEQYF.

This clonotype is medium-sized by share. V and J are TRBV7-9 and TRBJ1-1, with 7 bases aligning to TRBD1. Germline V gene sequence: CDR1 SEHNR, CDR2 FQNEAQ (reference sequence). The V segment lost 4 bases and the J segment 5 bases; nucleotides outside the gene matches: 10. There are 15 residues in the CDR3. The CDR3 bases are TGTGCCAGCAGCTCTCGGACAGGAGGGGATACTGAAGCTTTCTTT. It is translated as CASSSRTGGDTEAFF.

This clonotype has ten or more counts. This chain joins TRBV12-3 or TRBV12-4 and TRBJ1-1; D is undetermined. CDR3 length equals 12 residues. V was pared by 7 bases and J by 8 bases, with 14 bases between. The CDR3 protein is CASTLLGQEAFF. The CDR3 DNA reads TGTGCCAGCACTTTGTTAGGTCAAGAAGCTTTCTTT.

This CDR3 is CATSTRDRVYNEQFF. CDR3 bases: TGTGCCACCAGTACTAGGGACAGGGTCTACAATGAGCAGTTCTTC. The chain couples TRBV24-1 to TRBJ2-1; 9 nucleotides match TRBD1. Germline values: CDR1 KGHDR, CDR2 SFDVKD. V was clipped by 6 bases and J by 3 bases; unmatched bases: 5. This CDR3 has 15 residues.

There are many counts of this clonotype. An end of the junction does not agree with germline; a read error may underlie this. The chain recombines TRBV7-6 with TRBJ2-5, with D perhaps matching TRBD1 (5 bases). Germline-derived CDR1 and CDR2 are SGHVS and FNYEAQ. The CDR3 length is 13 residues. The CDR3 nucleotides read TGTGCCAGCAGCTTGGGGCCCCAAGAGGCCCAGTACTTC. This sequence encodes CASSLGPQEAQYF. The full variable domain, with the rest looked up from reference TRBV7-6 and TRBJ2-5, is GAGVSQSPRYKVTKRGQDVALRCDPISGHVSLYWYRQALGQGPEFLTYFNYEAQQDKSGLPNDRFSAERPEGSISTLTIQRTEQRDSAMYRCASSLGPQEAQYFGPGTRLLVL.

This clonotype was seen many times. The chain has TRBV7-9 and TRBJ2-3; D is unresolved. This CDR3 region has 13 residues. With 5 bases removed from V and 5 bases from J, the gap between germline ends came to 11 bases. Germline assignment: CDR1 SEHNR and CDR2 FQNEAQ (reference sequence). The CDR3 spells CASSPGRKDTQYF. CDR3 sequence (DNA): TGTGCCAGCAGCCCCGGACGGAAAGATACGCAGTATTTT.

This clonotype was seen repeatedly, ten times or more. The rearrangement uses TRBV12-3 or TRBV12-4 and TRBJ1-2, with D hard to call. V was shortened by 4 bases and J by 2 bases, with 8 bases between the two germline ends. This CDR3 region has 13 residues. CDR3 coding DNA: TGTGCCAGCAGTTCCAGACGGAACTATGGCTACACCTTC. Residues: CASSSRRNYGYTF.

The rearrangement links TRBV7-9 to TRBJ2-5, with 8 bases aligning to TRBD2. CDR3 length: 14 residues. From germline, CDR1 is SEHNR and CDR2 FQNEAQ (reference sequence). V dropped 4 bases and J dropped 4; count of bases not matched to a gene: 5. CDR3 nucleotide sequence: TGTGCCAGCAGCTCCCGGGAGGGCCGAGAGACCCAGTACTTC. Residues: CASSSREGRETQYF. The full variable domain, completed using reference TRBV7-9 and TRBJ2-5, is DTGVSQNPRHKITKRGQNVTFRCDPISEHNRLYWYRQTLGQGPEFLTYFQNEAQLEKSRLLSDRFSAERPKGSFSTLEIQRTEQGDSAMYLCASSSREGRETQYFGPGTRLLVL.

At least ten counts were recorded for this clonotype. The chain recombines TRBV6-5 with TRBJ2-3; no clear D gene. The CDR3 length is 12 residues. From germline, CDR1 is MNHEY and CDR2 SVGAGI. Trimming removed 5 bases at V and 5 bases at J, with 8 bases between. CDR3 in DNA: TGTGCCAGCAGTGACCTCGGAGATACGCAGTATTTT. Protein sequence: CASSDLGDTQYF.